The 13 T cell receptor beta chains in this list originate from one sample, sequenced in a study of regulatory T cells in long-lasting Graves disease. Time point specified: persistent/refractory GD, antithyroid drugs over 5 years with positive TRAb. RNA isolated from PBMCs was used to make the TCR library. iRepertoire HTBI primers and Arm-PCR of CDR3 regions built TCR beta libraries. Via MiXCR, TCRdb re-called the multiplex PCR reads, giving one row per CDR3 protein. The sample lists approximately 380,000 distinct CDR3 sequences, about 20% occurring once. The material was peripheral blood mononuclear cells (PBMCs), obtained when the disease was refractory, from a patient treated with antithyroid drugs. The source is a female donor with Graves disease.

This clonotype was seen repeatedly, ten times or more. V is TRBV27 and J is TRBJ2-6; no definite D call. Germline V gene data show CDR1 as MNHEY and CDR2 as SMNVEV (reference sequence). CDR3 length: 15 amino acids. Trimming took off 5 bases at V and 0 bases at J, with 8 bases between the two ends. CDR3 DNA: TGTGCCAGCAGTCCATCAAGCTCTGGGGCCAACGTCCTGACTTTC. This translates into CASSPSSSGANVLTF. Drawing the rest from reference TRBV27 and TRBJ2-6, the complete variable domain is EAQVTQNPRYLITVTGKKLTVTCSQNMNHEYMSWYRQDPGLGLRQIYYSMNVEVTDKGDVPEGYKVSRKEKRNFPLILESPSPNQTSLYFCASSPSSSGANVLTFGAGSRLTVL.

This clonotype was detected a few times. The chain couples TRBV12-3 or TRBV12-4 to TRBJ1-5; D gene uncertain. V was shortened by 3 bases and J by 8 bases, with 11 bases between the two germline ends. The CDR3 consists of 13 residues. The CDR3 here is CASSLRNSEPQHF. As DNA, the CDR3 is TGTGCCAGCAGTTTGCGAAACTCAGAGCCCCAGCATTTT.

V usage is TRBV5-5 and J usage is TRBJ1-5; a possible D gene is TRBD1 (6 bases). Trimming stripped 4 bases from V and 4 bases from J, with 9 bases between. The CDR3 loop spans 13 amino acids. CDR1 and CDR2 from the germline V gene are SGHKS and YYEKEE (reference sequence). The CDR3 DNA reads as TGTGCCAGCAGCCATACAGGGAATCAGCCCCAGCATTTT. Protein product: CASSHTGNQPQHF.

CDR3 region: CATGDQGAISYEQYF. In DNA, the CDR3 is TGTGCCACCGGAGACCAGGGCGCTATCTCCTACGAGCAGTACTTC. The chain joins TRBV6-4 to TRBJ2-7; weak D call: TRBD1 (5 bases). This CDR3 comprises 15 residues. Germline CDR1 is MRHNA and CDR2 is SNTAGT. Trimming removed 10 bases at V and 0 bases at J, with 19 bases between.

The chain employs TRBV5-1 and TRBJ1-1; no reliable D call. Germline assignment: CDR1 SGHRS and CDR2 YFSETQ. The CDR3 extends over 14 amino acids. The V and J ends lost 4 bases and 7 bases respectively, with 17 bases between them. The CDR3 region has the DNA TGCGCCAGCAGCGAGGGAGCAGGCCAACATGAAGCTTTCTTT. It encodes CASSEGAGQHEAFF.

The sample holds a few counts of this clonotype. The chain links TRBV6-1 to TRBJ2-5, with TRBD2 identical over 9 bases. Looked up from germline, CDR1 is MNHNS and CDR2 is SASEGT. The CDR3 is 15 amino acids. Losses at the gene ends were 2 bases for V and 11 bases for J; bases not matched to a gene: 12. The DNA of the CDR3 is TGTGCCAGCAGTGAATCTAGCGGGATTTTCAATGAGCAGTACTTC. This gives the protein CASSESSGIFNEQYF.

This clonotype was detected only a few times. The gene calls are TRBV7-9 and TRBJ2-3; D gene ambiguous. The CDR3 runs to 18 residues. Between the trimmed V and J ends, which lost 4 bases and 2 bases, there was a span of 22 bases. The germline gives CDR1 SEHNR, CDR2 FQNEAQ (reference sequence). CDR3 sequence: CASSSYEVTKRSTDTQYF. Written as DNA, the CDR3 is TGTGCCAGCAGCTCCTATGAAGTTACGAAAAGATCCACAGATACGCAGTATTTT.

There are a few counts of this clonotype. DNA of the CDR3: TGTGCCAGCAGTGATACGAGGTGGCAGTACTTC. It encodes CASSDTRWQYF. The chain couples TRBV6-1 to TRBJ2-7; no firm D call. The CDR3 contains 11 residues. Germline V gene sequence: CDR1 MNHNS, CDR2 SASEGT. V lost 3 bases and J lost 9, with 9 bases in between.

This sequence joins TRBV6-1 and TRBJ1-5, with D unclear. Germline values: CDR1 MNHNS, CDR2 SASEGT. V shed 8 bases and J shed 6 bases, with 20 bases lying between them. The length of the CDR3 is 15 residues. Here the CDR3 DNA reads TGTGCCAGCTCCTCCCTTTTAGGACCGGCTCAGCCCCAGCATTTT. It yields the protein CASSSLLGPAQPQHF.

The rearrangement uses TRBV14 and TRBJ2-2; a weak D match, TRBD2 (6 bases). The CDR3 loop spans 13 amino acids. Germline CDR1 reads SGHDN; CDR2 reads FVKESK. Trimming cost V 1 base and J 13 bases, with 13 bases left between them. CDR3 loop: CASSQVVAEALFF. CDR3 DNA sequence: TGTGCCAGCAGCCAAGTAGTAGCGGAAGCGCTGTTTTTT.

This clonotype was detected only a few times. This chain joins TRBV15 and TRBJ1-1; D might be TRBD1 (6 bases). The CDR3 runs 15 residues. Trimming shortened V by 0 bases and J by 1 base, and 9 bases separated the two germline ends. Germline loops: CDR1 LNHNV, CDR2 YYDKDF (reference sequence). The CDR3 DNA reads TGTGCCACCAGCAGAGATGGGACAAGGAACACTGAAGCTTTCTTT. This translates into CATSRDGTRNTEAFF.

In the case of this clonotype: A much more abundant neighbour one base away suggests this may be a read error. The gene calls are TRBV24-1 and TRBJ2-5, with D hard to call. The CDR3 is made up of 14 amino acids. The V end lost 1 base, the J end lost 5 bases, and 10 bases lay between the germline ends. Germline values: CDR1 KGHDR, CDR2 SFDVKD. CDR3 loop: CATSDFGRAETQYF. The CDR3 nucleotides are TGTGCCACCAGTGATTTCGGACGGGCGGAGACCCAGTACTTC.

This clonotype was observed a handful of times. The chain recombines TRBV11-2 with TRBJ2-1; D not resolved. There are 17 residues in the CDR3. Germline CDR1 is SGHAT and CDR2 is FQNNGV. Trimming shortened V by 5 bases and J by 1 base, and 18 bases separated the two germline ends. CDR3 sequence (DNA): TGTGCCAGCAGCCCCAAGGTAGGGCTGAAATCCTACAATGAGCAGTTCTTC. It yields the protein CASSPKVGLKSYNEQFF.